These 32 T cell receptor beta chains were all obtained from the same sample, sequenced in a study of molecular identifiers for immune sequencing clone quantification. TCRdb reprocessed the PCR reads with MiXCR, giving one entry per CDR3 protein. The repertoire has under 650,000 distinct CDR3 sequences, 15% to 20% of them found once; the top ten carry under 0.95%. Sequences were obtained from naive CD8+ T cells from blood, with Jurkat cell RNA spiked in. Subset specified: FACS-sorted CD8+CD4-CCR7+CD45RA+ naive T cells. All receptors derive from a human donor in good health. Some libraries in this study had Jurkat cell RNA spiked in.

This clonotype has a count of ten or more. The V gene is TRBV9, the J gene TRBJ2-5; weak D call: TRBD1 (5 bases). Trimming removed 4 bases from V and 4 bases from J, with 14 bases in between. CDR1 and CDR2 from the germline V gene are SGDLS and YYNGEE. This CDR3 region has 14 residues. Here the CDR3 reads CASSLTGAPETQYF. The CDR3 nucleotides are TGTGCCAGCAGCCTGACTGGGGCCCCAGAGACCCAGTACTTC.

This clonotype has just a few counts. V usage is TRBV19 and J usage is TRBJ1-1; 7 bases are shared with TRBD1. The J segment lost 0 bases and the V segment lost 7 bases, leaving 23 bases of the junction unmatched. Germline CDR1 and CDR2: LNHDA and SQIVND (reference sequence). This CDR3 has 20 amino acids. The CDR3 loop reads CASTPPRGAVSPYMNTEAFF. CDR3 in DNA: TGTGCCAGTACCCCCCCCAGGGGGGCCGTGAGTCCTTATATGAACACTGAAGCTTTCTTT.

Many counts were recorded for this clonotype. CDR3 bases: TGTGCCAGCAGCCAAGTACCGGGACAGGGGTCCTCAGAGCAGTACTTC. It translates to CASSQVPGQGSSEQYF. The rearrangement joins TRBV7-9 to TRBJ2-7; 10 bases match TRBD1. The germline gives CDR1 SEHNR, CDR2 FQNEAQ (reference sequence). V gave up 5 bases and J gave up 7 bases; unmatched junction bases: 14. The length of the CDR3 is 16 residues.

On this clonotype itself: This may come from a read error, since a much larger clone is one base off. CDR3 sequence: CAISGTTEITLEQYF. The CDR3 DNA reads as TGTGCCATCAGTGGCACAACCGAAATTACCCTGGAGCAGTACTTC. The chain recombines TRBV10-3 with TRBJ2-7, with D uncertain. This CDR3 has 15 amino acids. V lost 4 bases, J lost 7 bases, and 20 bases lay in between. The germline V gene encodes CDR1 ENHRY and CDR2 SYGVKD.

A word on this clonotype: One junction end disagrees with the germline gene, perhaps due to a read error. This chain links TRBV2 with TRBJ1-4; D gene uncertain. The CDR3 sequence is 17 residues long. Germline assignment: CDR1 SNHLY and CDR2 FYNNEI. The CDR3 region is CASRYLSPVPAREKLSF. CDR3 DNA: TGTGCCAGCAGATACCTTAGCCCGGTTCCGGCGAGGGAAAAACTGTCTTTT.

This clonotype appeared many times. In DNA form, the CDR3 reads TGTGCCAGCAGCCATCGTGGACTACGCTACGAGCAGTACTTC. Encoded protein: CASSHRGLRYEQYF. The chain recombines TRBV3-1 with TRBJ2-7, with D possibly TRBD2 on 6 matching bases. The CDR3 contains 14 residues. CDR1 is LGHDT and CDR2 is YNNKEL in the germline V gene (reference sequence). V dropped 3 bases and J dropped 3 bases, with 12 bases sitting between them.

This clonotype has only one observation. A much larger clonotype is one base distant, so this may be a read error. This rearrangement joins TRBV4-1 to TRBJ1-3; D unclear. The CDR3 extends over 15 amino acids. CDR1 is MGHRA and CDR2 is YSYEKL in the germline V gene. Trimming shortened V by 4 bases and J by 7 bases, and 17 bases separated the two germline ends. The CDR3 region has the DNA TGCGCCAGCAGCCGAGAAACCACGTTCACTAACACCATATATTTT. This translates into CASSRETTFTNTIYF.

This clonotype was seen a handful of times. The chain carries TRBV19 and TRBJ1-1; D might be TRBD1 (5 bases). The CDR3 is 18 amino acids. Germline V lookup: CDR1 LNHDA, CDR2 SQIVND (reference sequence). Trimming removed 7 bases at V and 3 bases at J, with 27 bases between. The CDR3 loop is CASTPTLGPATTDTEAFF. The CDR3 bases are TGTGCCAGTACCCCGACCCTGGGGCCCGCTACAACGGACACTGAAGCTTTCTTT.

This clonotype came up many times. The chain carries TRBV5-5 and TRBJ2-7, with D possibly being TRBD1 (5 bases). The CDR3 spans 14 residues. In germline, CDR1 is SGHKS, CDR2 YYEKEE (reference sequence). With 2 bases removed from V and 4 bases from J, the gap between germline ends came to 13 bases. The CDR3 spells CASSFSGSGYEQYF. The CDR3 bases are TGTGCCAGCAGCTTTTCAGGGTCCGGGTACGAGCAGTACTTC.

The CDR3 reads CASSVQGIPEQYF. The CDR3 DNA reads TGTGCCAGCAGTGTGCAGGGAATCCCTGAGCAGTACTTC. This chain uses TRBV27 with TRBJ2-7; D is possibly TRBD1 (5 bases). This CDR3 region has 13 residues. Between the trimmed V and J ends, which lost 5 bases and 7 bases, there was a span of 15 bases. Germline V gene sequence: CDR1 MNHEY, CDR2 SMNVEV (reference sequence).

This clonotype occurred many times. The genes are TRBV20-1 and TRBJ2-7; TRBD1 or TRBD2 may be the D gene (5 bases each). V dropped 1 base and J dropped 4 bases, with 11 bases sitting between them. The CDR3 extends over 13 amino acids. Looked up from germline, CDR1 is DFQATT and CDR2 is SNEGSKA (reference sequence). The CDR3 protein is CSARGDGPYEQYF. DNA for the CDR3: TGCAGTGCTAGAGGGGACGGACCATACGAGCAGTACTTC.

The chain uses TRBV30 and TRBJ2-5, with a tentative D call TRBD2 (6 bases). This CDR3 contains 11 residues. With 4 bases removed from V and 5 bases from J, the gap between germline ends came to 8 bases. The germline V gene has CDR1 GTSNPN and CDR2 SVGIG (reference sequence). CDR3 in amino acids: CAWNAGETQYF. The CDR3 DNA is TGTGCCTGGAACGCGGGGGAGACCCAGTACTTC.

This clonotype showed up many times. The rearrangement joins TRBV30 to TRBJ2-3; 10 nucleotides align to TRBD2. The CDR3 loop spans 14 amino acids. Germline lookup yields CDR1 GTSNPN and CDR2 SVGIG (reference sequence). The V gene end was trimmed by 5 bases and the J gene end by 5 bases; junction bases not matched to a gene: 7. The CDR3 DNA reads TGTGCCTGGGGATCTAGCGGGAGTCAAGATACGCAGTATTTT. As protein: CAWGSSGSQDTQYF.

This chain uses TRBV30 with TRBJ2-3; 12 bases are shared with TRBD2. CDR1 GTSNPN and CDR2 SVGIG come from the germline V gene (reference sequence). The V segment lost 3 bases and the J segment 5 bases; nucleotides outside the gene matches: 6. The CDR3 has 15 residues. The CDR3 region has the DNA TGTGCCTGGAGGCGACTAGCGGGAGTGGGAGATACGCAGTATTTT. Translation gives CAWRRLAGVGDTQYF.

This chain connects TRBV30 to TRBJ1-2; perhaps TRBD1 as D (5 bases). CDR1 is GTSNPN, CDR2 SVGIG, per germline (reference sequence). CDR3 length: 13 residues. The V and J ends lost 3 bases and 0 bases respectively, with 8 bases between them. CDR3 in DNA: TGTGCCTGGAGGGACACAGCTAACTATGGCTACACCTTC. Its translation: CAWRDTANYGYTF. Supplemented by reference TRBV30 and TRBJ1-2, the full variable domain reads SQTIHQWPATLVQPVGSPLSLECTVEGTSNPNLYWYRQAAGRGLQLLFYSVGIGQISSEVPQNLSASRPQDRQFILSSKKLLLSDSGFYLCAWRDTANYGYTFGSGTRLTVV.

This clonotype was found a few times. The chain carries TRBV12-3 or TRBV12-4 and TRBJ1-5, with D possibly matching TRBD1 (6 bases). This CDR3 is 14 amino acids long. V dropped 6 bases and J dropped 1 base, with 10 bases sitting between them. CDR3 DNA sequence: TGTGCCAGCAGCCAACAGGGAAGCAATCAGCCCCAGCATTTT. Translation: CASSQQGSNQPQHF.

Ten or more counts support this clonotype. V usage is TRBV2 and J usage is TRBJ2-7; TRBD1 might be the D (5 bases). V dropped 1 base and J dropped 3 bases, with 10 bases sitting between them. This CDR3 spans 14 amino acids. Germline V gives CDR1 SNHLY, CDR2 FYNNEI. CDR3 nucleotides: TGTGCCAGCAGTGAAGGGACGGACAACTACGAGCAGTACTTC. Protein: CASSEGTDNYEQYF.

This clonotype was seen at least ten times. CDR3 in DNA: TGTGCCACCGGAGAGAGGCCCGGAAGCTCCTACAATGAGCAGTTCTTC. Protein: CATGERPGSSYNEQFF. This chain uses TRBV24-1 with TRBJ2-1; D unresolved. The CDR3 is 16 amino acids. The V gene's germline CDR1 is KGHDR and CDR2 SFDVKD. Trimming removed 9 bases from V and 0 bases from J, with 17 bases in between.

This clonotype was seen only a few times. The chain carries TRBV27 and TRBJ2-2; the D gene could be TRBD1 or TRBD2 (6 bases each). The CDR3 spans 15 residues. The V end was cut by 6 bases, the J end by 0 bases, with 11 bases between. CDR1 and CDR2 from the germline V gene are MNHEY and SMNVEV (reference sequence). The CDR3 sequence is CASRGGLANTGELFF. The DNA for the CDR3 is TGTGCCAGCAGGGGGGGCCTAGCGAACACCGGGGAGCTGTTTTTT.

A few counts support this clonotype. The V gene is TRBV11-2, the J gene TRBJ2-7; D may be TRBD2 (6 bases). The V gene's germline CDR1 is SGHAT and CDR2 FQNNGV. V lost 0 bases to trimming and J lost 5 bases, with 11 bases between them. CDR3 size: 14 residues. The CDR3: CASSLERGFNEQYF. CDR3 coding DNA: TGTGCCAGCAGCTTAGAACGGGGGTTCAACGAGCAGTACTTC.

This clonotype showed up just a few times. The chain joins TRBV27 to TRBJ1-1; D is ambiguous. The CDR3 consists of 15 residues. The V gene lost 3 bases and the J gene lost 0 bases, with 11 bases spanning the gap. From germline, CDR1 is MNHEY and CDR2 SMNVEV (reference sequence). The CDR3 bases are TGTGCCAGCAGTTTGGAGGGCGTGATGAACACTGAAGCTTTCTTT. It codes for CASSLEGVMNTEAFF.

The CDR3 region is CSARDPQGLAADTQYF. CDR3 sequence (DNA): TGCAGTGCTAGAGATCCCCAGGGGCTAGCGGCTGATACGCAGTATTTT. The chain is built from TRBV20-1 and TRBJ2-3, with D tentatively TRBD2 (7 bases). CDR3 size: 16 residues. CDR1 DFQATT and CDR2 SNEGSKA come from the germline V gene (reference sequence). V lost 0 bases to trimming and J lost 6 bases, with 19 bases between them.

This clonotype was counted ten times or more. The gene calls are TRBV29-1 and TRBJ1-5; D is undetermined. Looked up from germline, CDR1 is SQVTM and CDR2 is ANQGSEA. The CDR3 is made up of 8 amino acids. The germline V and J ends were trimmed by 8 bases and 15 bases, with 11 bases remaining between them. CDR3: CSPLSLHF. Written as DNA, the CDR3 is TGCAGCCCCCTGTCACTGCATTTT.

On this clonotype: This may be a read error: a much more frequent sequence differs by one nucleotide. V is TRBV20-1 and J is TRBJ2-1, with D possibly being TRBD2 (5 bases). Per the germline V gene, CDR1 is DFQATT and CDR2 is SNEGSKA (reference sequence). Trimming removed 6 bases at V and 2 bases at J, with 14 bases between. CDR3 length equals 14 residues. The CDR3 nucleotides read TGCAGTGCCGTTAGAGGGAGCCCCTACAATGAGCAGTTCTTC. Encoded protein: CSAVRGSPYNEQFF.

This clonotype turned up a few times. The J gene is TRBJ2-7, the V gene TRBV4-3; the D gene is possibly TRBD2 (6 bases). CDR3 size: 15 residues. The germline gives CDR1 LGHNA, CDR2 YSLEER. V dropped 8 bases and J dropped 2 bases, with 19 bases sitting between them. The CDR3 reads CASGPVGGGTYEQYF. The CDR3 DNA reads as TGCGCCAGCGGGCCGGTGGGAGGAGGAACCTACGAGCAGTACTTC.

This clonotype was seen many times. The chain joins TRBV11-2 to TRBJ2-3; D uncertain. The CDR3 covers 11 residues. CDR1 and CDR2 from the germline V gene are SGHAT and FQNNGV. The ends were cut back, 2 bases at V and 6 bases at J, with 3 bases in the middle. The CDR3 protein is CASSLIDTQYF. CDR3 sequence (DNA): TGTGCCAGCAGCTTAATTGATACGCAGTATTTT. The full variable domain, in which reference TRBV11-2 and TRBJ2-3 provide the parts outside the CDR3, is EAGVAQSPRYKIIEKRQSVAFWCNPISGHATLYWYQQILGQGPKLLIQFQNNGVVDDSQLPKDRFSAERLKGVDSTLKIQPAKLEDSAVYLCASSLIDTQYFGPGTRLTVL.

There are many counts of this clonotype. The J gene is TRBJ1-1, the V gene TRBV2; D remains ambiguous. CDR1 and CDR2 (germline): SNHLY, FYNNEI. The CDR3 has 14 amino acids. Trimming took 1 base from V and 1 from J, leaving 7 bases between them. This chain's CDR3 is CASSEGAGNTEAFF. The CDR3 DNA reads as TGTGCCAGCAGTGAAGGGGCCGGGAACACTGAAGCTTTCTTT.

Comment on this clonotype: This may be a read error: a much more frequent sequence differs by one nucleotide. The V call is TRBV19, the J call TRBJ2-7, with 9 bases that match TRBD2. Germline CDR1 reads LNHDA; CDR2 reads SQIVND (reference sequence). The ends lost 3 bases at V and 6 bases at J; junction bases unmatched: 9. CDR3 length: 15 residues. In DNA, the CDR3 is TGTGCCAGTAGTATTGGCGGGAGGGCGGCCTGCGAGCAGTACTTC. Protein sequence: CASSIGGRAACEQYF.

Notes on this clonotype: The limits of the CDR3 on the DNA are not certain, so only TCRdb's listed CDR3 is given. The CDR3: CASSLVGRGTEALF. This rearrangement joins TRBV11-1 to TRBJ1-1. The germline V gene has CDR1 SGHAT and CDR2 FQDESV (reference sequence). A total of 14 residues make up the CDR3, ends included.

This clonotype was recorded many times. This chain connects TRBV5-4 to TRBJ2-1; D is uncertain. Germline CDR1 reads SGHNT; CDR2 reads YYREEE (reference sequence). CDR3 length equals 12 residues. The ends were cut back, 4 bases at V and 7 bases at J, with 9 bases in the middle. This chain's CDR3 is CASSTTENEQFF. DNA of the CDR3: TGTGCCAGCAGCACAACAGAGAATGAGCAGTTCTTC. Supplemented by reference TRBV5-4 and TRBJ2-1, the full variable domain reads ETGVTQSPTHLIKTRGQQVTLRCSSQSGHNTVSWYQQALGQGPQFIFQYYREEENGRGNFPPRFSGLQFPNYSSELNVNALELDDSALYLCASSTTENEQFFGPGTRLTVL.

This clonotype was seen only a few times. The chain has TRBV6-6 and TRBJ1-4; D might be TRBD1 (6 bases). The CDR3 sequence is 16 residues long. CDR1 MNHNY and CDR2 SVGAGI come from the germline V gene (reference sequence). The V end was cut by 2 bases, the J end by 8 bases, with 18 bases between. Here the CDR3 reads CASSYGSQGLEEKLFF. As DNA, the CDR3 is TGTGCCAGCAGTTACGGATCACAGGGTTTAGAGGAAAAACTGTTTTTT.

This clonotype showed up many times. The chain carries TRBV29-1 and TRBJ1-2; 7 bases agree with TRBD1. From germline, CDR1 is SQVTM and CDR2 ANQGSEA. The CDR3 extends over 13 amino acids. V gave up 0 bases and J gave up 6 bases; unmatched junction bases: 4. CDR3 protein: CSVEDWQGDGYTF. The DNA for the CDR3 is TGCAGCGTTGAAGATTGGCAGGGGGATGGCTACACCTTC.